The 2 T cell receptor beta chains given below trace back to one sample, sequenced in a study of T cell responses to AZD1222 COVID-19 vaccine (dated by TCRdb to the early 2020s). The intended sense of this specimen's time point label: about 28 days (+/-7) after the second vaccine dose. This specimen's treatment or condition label, per the study, means: meningococcal conjugate vaccine given as trial control. Library prep was done by the immunoSEQ multiplex PCR assay. The source is immuneACCESS, and TCRdb retained only in-frame sequences with V and J called. Part of the clones is not carried over; for the studies checked, unresolved V genes explain less than half of this, and the remainder is unexplained. The sample table contains some 150,000 clones; only one count was recorded for approximately 85% of them. About 7.9% of the sample goes to the ten largest clones. This sample comprised peripheral blood, obtained 28 days after the second dose of the MenACWY control vaccine. These receptors all stem from an adult who received the MenACWY meningococcal vaccine as a control.

V is TRBV11-2 and J is TRBJ1-1; no clear D gene. Deletions cut 5 bases from V and 0 bases from J, with 13 bases between. CDR1 and CDR2 (germline): SGHAT, FQNNGV. The CDR3 length is 15 residues. The CDR3 spells CASSLYRNMNTEAFF. The DNA of the CDR3 is TGTGCCAGCAGCCTCTACAGAAATATGAACACTGAAGCTTTCTTT.

V is TRBV27 and J is TRBJ2-2; 7 bases are shared with TRBD2. Germline CDR1 MNHEY, CDR2 SMNVEV (reference sequence). The ends lost 8 bases at V and 5 bases at J; junction bases unmatched: 11. The CDR3 contains 15 residues. The CDR3 region is CASSLRVSGTGELFF. The DNA of the CDR3 is TGTGCCAGCTCCCTTCGTGTTAGCGGGACCGGGGAGCTGTTTTTT.